This T cell receptor (beta chain) comes out of a study of blood T cell repertoires in COVID-19. Study context: Spain, Italy and the United States supplied samples that represented acute and convalescent COVID-19.

Produced via immunoSEQ multiplex PCR; TCRdb's table is partial and in-frame only. This table holds about 110,000 clones, 84% found once. Sequenced: peripheral blood. The clonotype comes from a woman between 45 and 60 years old with acute or convalescent COVID-19.

CDR3 region: CASSLVAGNTEAFF. CDR3 sequence (DNA): TGTGCCAGCAGCTTAGTCGCGGGGAACACTGAAGCTTTCTTT. V is TRBV7-8 and J is TRBJ1-1, with no clear D. V lost 1 base and J lost 1, with 7 bases in between. Germline loops: CDR1 SGHVS, CDR2 FQNEAQ. The CDR3 spans 14 residues.